The 25 T cell receptor beta chains below come from one sample, sequenced in a study of T-cell memory formation after mild COVID-19. One entry per CDR3 protein results from TCRdb running MiXCR on the 5' RACE reads. The sample carries 350,000 to 400,000 distinct CDR3 sequences, approximately 15% recorded once. Sequenced input: PBMCs or a T cell subset sorted from them (not recorded which). These receptors were taken from a man between 18 and 29 years old who had mild COVID-19 (a few samples of this study predate the infection). Cell type and time point are not known.

This clonotype was counted between two and nine times. This rearrangement joins TRBV5-1 to TRBJ1-6; TRBD1 is a possible D gene (6 bases). Germline CDR1 and CDR2: SGHRS and YFSETQ. The CDR3 sequence is 14 residues long. V shed 6 bases and J shed 8 bases, with 15 bases lying between them. CDR3 protein: CASNRDGSDSPLHF. The CDR3 bases are TGCGCCAGCAACAGGGATGGGTCAGATTCACCCCTCCACTTT. The full variable domain, rest sourced from reference TRBV5-1 and TRBJ1-6, is KAGVTQTPRYLIKTRGQQVTLSCSPISGHRSVSWYQQTPGQGLQFLFEYFSETQRNKGNFPGRFSGRQFSNSRSEMNVSTLELGDSALYLCASNRDGSDSPLHFGNGTRLTVT.

This chain joins TRBV6-6 and TRBJ2-2; D perhaps matches TRBD2 (7 bases). This CDR3 has 15 residues. Trimming shortened V by 4 bases and J by 4 bases, and 13 bases separated the two germline ends. Germline V gene sequence: CDR1 MNHNY, CDR2 SVGAGI (reference sequence). The CDR3 sequence: CASSLGGGSTGELFF. The DNA for the CDR3 is TGTGCCAGCAGTTTGGGGGGCGGGAGCACCGGGGAGCTGTTTTTT.

The chain has TRBV20-1 and TRBJ1-2; D gene unclear. Germline V gene lookup returns CDR1 DFQATT and CDR2 SNEGSKA (reference sequence). V was shortened by 6 bases and J by 8 bases, with 10 bases between the two germline ends. The CDR3 contains 10 residues. The CDR3, as DNA: TGCAGTGCGGGCGGGGTAGGCTACACCTTC. Translation: CSAGGVGYTF.

This rearrangement joins TRBV5-1 to TRBJ2-2; 11 nucleotides line up with TRBD2. Germline loops: CDR1 SGHRS, CDR2 YFSETQ. The CDR3 consists of 16 residues. V lost 4 bases and J lost 3; bases outside the gene matches: 5. The CDR3 loop reads CASSPGTSGYTGELFF. CDR3 sequence (DNA): TGCGCCAGCAGCCCCGGGACTAGCGGCTACACCGGGGAGCTGTTTTTT. Complete variable domain (other parts from reference TRBV5-1 and TRBJ2-2): KAGVTQTPRYLIKTRGQQVTLSCSPISGHRSVSWYQQTPGQGLQFLFEYFSETQRNKGNFPGRFSGRQFSNSRSEMNVSTLELGDSALYLCASSPGTSGYTGELFFGEGSRLTVL.

The sample holds a few counts of this clonotype. V gene TRBV9 combines with J gene TRBJ2-7; 9 bases agree with TRBD1. The CDR3 spans 15 residues. Germline V CDR1 and CDR2: SGDLS, YYNGEE. Unmatched junction bases numbered 8, after V lost 4 bases and J lost 3 bases. The CDR3 loop reads CASSTGTGRSYEQYF. The CDR3 DNA sequence: TGTGCCAGCAGCACCGGGACAGGGAGAAGCTACGAGCAGTACTTC.

V and J are TRBV4-1 and TRBJ1-2, with 7 bases lining up with TRBD1. The ends lost 0 bases at V and 1 base at J; junction bases unmatched: 8. From germline, CDR1 is MGHRA and CDR2 YSYEKL. This CDR3 is 17 amino acids long. Written as DNA, the CDR3 is TGCGCCAGCAGCCAAGATGAAGGGTCAGGGGGTAACTATGGCTACACCTTC. Translation: CASSQDEGSGGNYGYTF.

This clonotype was found a few times. The chain combines TRBV15 with TRBJ1-1, with a tentative D call TRBD1 (6 bases). The CDR3 consists of 14 residues. The V end was cut by 2 bases, the J end by 1 base, with 8 bases between. The V gene's germline CDR1 is LNHNV and CDR2 YYDKDF (reference sequence). The CDR3 coding sequence is TGTGCCACCAGCAGAACGGACAGGAACACTGAAGCTTTCTTT. It is translated as CATSRTDRNTEAFF.

This clonotype was seen ten or more times. The chain employs TRBV24-1 and TRBJ2-6; no firm D call. V was shortened by 10 bases and J by 1 base, with 13 bases between the two germline ends. Looked up from germline, CDR1 is KGHDR and CDR2 is SFDVKD. The CDR3 extends over 15 amino acids. Here the CDR3 DNA reads TGTGCCACGGGTTCTGGATGGTCTGGGGCCAACGTCCTGACTTTC. Encoded protein: CATGSGWSGANVLTF.

The rearrangement links TRBV7-6 to TRBJ2-2; D is perhaps TRBD2 (6 bases). The germline CDR1 and CDR2 sequences are SGHVS and FNYEAQ. Trimming shortened V by 6 bases and J by 1 base, and 9 bases separated the two germline ends. This CDR3 has 14 amino acids. Here the CDR3 DNA reads TGTGCCAGCAGTCATAGCGGGAACACCGGGGAGCTGTTTTTT. It yields the protein CASSHSGNTGELFF.

This clonotype was seen a handful of times. This chain uses TRBV27 with TRBJ2-2; D unclear. Between the trimmed V and J ends, which lost 9 bases and 1 base, there was a span of 6 bases. CDR3 length equals 12 residues. Germline lookup yields CDR1 MNHEY and CDR2 SMNVEV (reference sequence). CDR3 in amino acids: CASHKNTGELFF. In DNA form, the CDR3 reads TGTGCCAGTCACAAGAACACCGGGGAGCTGTTTTTT.

This rearrangement joins TRBV7-6 to TRBJ2-5; D is undetermined. The CDR3 extends over 12 amino acids. V gave up 5 bases and J gave up 7 bases, with 11 bases separating them. Germline V gene lookup returns CDR1 SGHVS and CDR2 FNYEAQ. CDR3 DNA sequence: TGTGCCAGCAGCCCCTCACCGGGGACCCAGTACTTC. Protein sequence: CASSPSPGTQYF.

This clonotype was detected ten times or more. This chain joins TRBV12-3 or TRBV12-4 and TRBJ2-5; 9 bases agree with TRBD1. This CDR3 contains 14 residues. The trim removed 5 bases at V and 5 bases at J, leaving 6 bases unmatched. The CDR3 nucleotides are TGTGCCAGCAGTCCACAGGGGGCGCGGGAGACCCAGTACTTC. Residues: CASSPQGARETQYF.

This clonotype was seen only a few times. V and J are TRBV4-2 and TRBJ1-2; D is possibly TRBD1 (6 bases). This CDR3 region has 15 residues. V was shortened by 4 bases and J by 1 base, with 13 bases between the two germline ends. Germline values: CDR1 LGHNA, CDR2 YNFKEQ. The chain's CDR3 is CASSRPSGDNYGYTF. The CDR3 DNA sequence: TGTGCCAGCAGCCGACCATCAGGGGATAACTATGGCTACACCTTC.

The chain has TRBV7-3 and TRBJ2-3; D might be TRBD1 (6 bases). The CDR3 extends over 18 amino acids. Looked up from germline, CDR1 is SGHTA and CDR2 is FQGTGA. The V gene lost 1 base and the J gene lost 2 bases, with 19 bases spanning the gap. The CDR3 is CASSLNGLGQRNTDTQYF. The CDR3 nucleotides read TGTGCCAGCAGCTTAAACGGTCTCGGACAGCGAAACACAGATACGCAGTATTTT.

This clonotype was observed at least ten times. The rearrangement joins TRBV12-3 or TRBV12-4 to TRBJ1-2; TRBD1 matches 9 bases. The V segment lost 6 bases and the J segment 5 bases; nucleotides outside the gene matches: 7. The CDR3 is made up of 14 amino acids. The DNA for the CDR3 is TGTGCCAGCAGATCACAGGGGGCACAATATGGCTACACCTTC. This sequence encodes CASRSQGAQYGYTF.

This clonotype turned up a few times. The V and J genes are TRBV5-4 and TRBJ2-7; 12 nucleotides line up with TRBD2. The ends lost 4 bases at V and 5 bases at J; junction bases unmatched: 4. This CDR3 is 14 amino acids long. Germline CDR1 and CDR2: SGHNT and YYREEE (reference sequence). This CDR3 reads CASSEGTSGHEQYF. CDR3 sequence (DNA): TGTGCCAGCAGCGAGGGGACTAGCGGGCACGAGCAGTACTTC.

The chain joins TRBV20-1 to TRBJ1-1; no definite D call. The CDR3 is 15 residues long. The germline V and J ends were trimmed by 3 bases and 3 bases, with 17 bases remaining between them. From germline, CDR1 is DFQATT and CDR2 SNEGSKA (reference sequence). The CDR3 protein is CSASKEVGWDTEAFF. The CDR3 DNA follows: TGCAGTGCTAGTAAAGAGGTGGGATGGGACACTGAAGCTTTCTTT.

This clonotype showed up just once. This chain joins TRBV7-2 and TRBJ1-3; D is unresolved. Germline V gives CDR1 SGHTA, CDR2 FQGNSA. V was clipped by 5 bases and J by 0 bases, with 11 bases between them. The CDR3 is 15 residues long. CDR3 sequence (DNA): TGTGCCAGCAGCCCCGGGCCTGCCTCTGGAAACACCATATATTTT. Its translation is CASSPGPASGNTIYF.

This clonotype has a count of ten or more. This rearrangement joins TRBV5-1 to TRBJ1-1; D is perhaps TRBD1 (5 bases). Trimming removed 2 bases from V and 6 bases from J, with 17 bases in between. The CDR3 extends over 15 amino acids. Germline V gene sequence: CDR1 SGHRS, CDR2 YFSETQ. The CDR3 bases are TGCGCCAGCAGCTTCGTTGGGGGGACCCAGTCTGAAGCTTTCTTT. It yields the protein CASSFVGGTQSEAFF.

The chain has TRBV2 and TRBJ1-2; a possible D gene is TRBD1 (5 bases). Trimming removed 10 bases from V and 5 bases from J, with 26 bases in between. Germline CDR1 SNHLY, CDR2 FYNNEI. This CDR3 has 16 amino acids. CDR3 DNA: TGTGCCAACATCCCCCGGGACGGGATGGCAGGTTATGGCTACACCTTC. It translates to CANIPRDGMAGYGYTF.

The CDR3 region is CASSLATLAGFNEQFF. The CDR3 nucleotides read TGTGCCAGCAGCTTAGCCACACTAGCGGGCTTCAATGAGCAGTTCTTC. The chain carries TRBV7-2 and TRBJ2-1, with TRBD2 matching 9 bases. V was clipped by 0 bases and J by 6 bases; unmatched bases: 6. Germline V CDR1 and CDR2: SGHTA, FQGNSA. The CDR3 runs to 16 residues.

The chain uses TRBV29-1 and TRBJ1-5; 9 nucleotides match TRBD1. Germline lookup yields CDR1 SQVTM and CDR2 ANQGSEA. With V trimmed by 7 bases and J by 4 bases, 8 bases remained unmatched. The CDR3 is made up of 14 amino acids. The CDR3 is CSAADRGLNQPQHF. The CDR3 bases are TGCAGCGCCGCCGACAGGGGGTTGAATCAGCCCCAGCATTTT. Filled out from reference TRBV29-1 and TRBJ1-5, the complete variable domain reads SAVISQKPSRDICQRGTSLTIQCQVDSQVTMMFWYRQQPGQSLTLIATANQGSEATYESGFVIDKFPISRPNLTFSTLTVSNMSPEDSSIYLCSAADRGLNQPQHFGDGTRLSIL.

This clonotype has a handful of counts. V is TRBV6-5 and J is TRBJ1-2; 8 bases map to TRBD1. With V trimmed by 7 bases and J by 8 bases, 12 bases remained unmatched. Per the germline V gene, CDR1 is MNHEY and CDR2 is SVGAGI. There are 14 residues in the CDR3. The CDR3 bases are TGTGCCAGCACCTTCCGCAGGGGGCTAATGGGCTACACCTTC. This translates into CASTFRRGLMGYTF.

The table lists this clonotype with a few counts. The chain combines TRBV7-6 with TRBJ2-7; TRBD2 matches at 8 bases. The V gene's germline CDR1 is SGHVS and CDR2 FNYEAQ. With V trimmed by 0 bases and J by 2 bases, 3 bases remained unmatched. The CDR3 loop spans 15 amino acids. Written as DNA, the CDR3 is TGTGCCAGCAGCTTAGCGCCCGGGAGGGCCTACGAGCAGTACTTC. Its protein product is CASSLAPGRAYEQYF.

This clonotype came up a few times. The J gene is TRBJ2-3, the V gene TRBV12-3 or TRBV12-4, with 8 nucleotides matching TRBD1. Trimming cost V 3 bases and J 8 bases; bases outside gene matches: 1. The CDR3 length is 12 residues. CDR3 in DNA: TGTGCCAGCAGTTTGGACAGGGTTACGCAGTATTTT. This encodes CASSLDRVTQYF.